The TCR beta chain described here comes from a study of CD8 T cells in ankylosing spondylitis. MiXCR, applied by TCRdb to the 5' RACE reads, yields one record per CDR3 protein. In the table there are 80,000 to 100,000 distinct CDR3 sequences, 8.8% of which are singletons. CDR1 and CDR2 (germline): SGHRS, YFSETQ. The trim removed 2 bases at V and 6 bases at J, leaving 4 bases unmatched. The CDR3 is made up of 15 amino acids. This clonotype has just a few counts. The chain combines TRBV5-1 with TRBJ2-3, with TRBD2 matching 12 bases. This TCR derives from a male donor with ankylosing spondylitis or in good health (not recorded which). The sequenced material came from blood, either unsorted or a sorted T cell fraction (not recorded which). The CDR3 DNA reads TGCGCCAGCAGCTTTACCGGGACTAGCGGGGATACGCAGTATTTT. This translates into CASSFTGTSGDTQYF.